This TCR beta chain was captured in a study of regulatory T cells in long-lasting Graves disease. Assembly of TCR beta libraries relied on iRepertoire HTBI primers together with Arm-PCR of CDR3 regions. Using its own MiXCR run on the multiplex PCR reads, TCRdb lists one record per CDR3 protein. The profile shows 350,000 to 550,000 distinct CDR3 sequences, about 16% of them singletons. The CDR3 totals 16 residues. Germline CDR1 and CDR2: LNHDA and SQIVND (reference sequence). Losses at the gene ends were 3 bases for V and 2 bases for J; bases not matched to a gene: 3. Indicated time point: newly diagnosed GD, antithyroid drugs for less than 3 months. The TCR library was prepared using RNA isolated from PBMCs. This clonotype was observed a few times. A further study also used this sample, focusing on T cells in Graves' hyperthyroidism and ophthalmopathy. That publication notes: Stable hyperthyroidism: no ophthalmopathy progression over 18 months of follow-up. HTBI primers were the set used in a first-round RT-PCR of the TCR CDR3. The majority of expanded thyroid clonotypes above 0.001 also appeared in blood.

Specimen: peripheral blood mononuclear cells (PBMCs), collected at new diagnosis, from a patient treated with antithyroid drugs. The sequence was obtained from a woman under 30 with Graves disease. This chain connects TRBV19 to TRBJ2-1, with 11 nucleotides matching TRBD2. CDR3 residues: CASSISGLAAYNEQFF. CDR3 sequence (DNA): TGTGCCAGTAGTATCTCGGGACTAGCGGCCTACAATGAGCAGTTCTTC.